Presented here are 18 T cell receptor beta chains from one specimen sequenced in a study of blood T cell repertoires in COVID-19. The table came from immunoSEQ multiplex PCR; TCRdb's copy has only in-frame clones and leaves some out. The sample yields roughly 63,000 clones, 79% seen once. What was sequenced was peripheral blood. The receptors originated from a human donor in a cohort sampled during active COVID-19.

The genes are TRBV28 and TRBJ2-5; TRBD2 aligns across 8 bases. The CDR3 is made up of 16 amino acids. CDR1 and CDR2 (germline): MDHEN, SYDVKM. V shed 6 bases, J shed 6 bases, and the junction held 15 bases outside the gene matches. CDR3 region: CASSTPGSGSSKTQYF. In nucleotides, the CDR3 is TGTGCCAGCAGCACCCCGGGGAGCGGGAGTTCGAAGACCCAGTACTTC.

This clone has more than one count but fewer than ten. V usage is TRBV12-3 or TRBV12-4 and J usage is TRBJ1-2; maybe TRBD1 (5 bases). Trimming removed 6 bases from V and 4 bases from J, with 12 bases in between. The CDR3 contains 13 residues. The CDR3 region has the DNA TGTGCCAGCAGCCCAGGGCCGGGCTATGGCTACACCTTC. Residues: CASSPGPGYGYTF.

This chain joins TRBV6-5 and TRBJ1-5; D is unclear. Germline lookup yields CDR1 MNHEY and CDR2 SVGAGI. This CDR3 has 14 residues. Trimming took off 10 bases at V and 2 bases at J, with 15 bases between the two ends. This CDR3 reads CATRVEGGNQPQHF. The DNA for the CDR3 is TGTGCCACACGCGTCGAGGGAGGCAATCAGCCCCAGCATTTT.

This clone came up a few times. V gene TRBV11-1 combines with J gene TRBJ2-1, with 9 bases fitting TRBD2. The CDR3 covers 16 residues. J was trimmed by 1 base and V by 11 bases; bases with no gene match: 12. Germline CDR1 and CDR2: SGHAT and FQDESV (reference sequence). CDR3 in amino acids: CACGLASGNSYNEQFF. The CDR3 region has the DNA TGTGCCTGCGGTTTGGCTAGCGGGAATTCCTACAATGAGCAGTTCTTC.

The chain uses TRBV7-2 and TRBJ1-5; 7 bases line up with TRBD1. The CDR3 runs to 15 residues. Unmatched junction bases numbered 10, after V lost 4 bases and J lost 7 bases. CDR1 is SGHTA and CDR2 is FQGNSA in the germline V gene. Here the CDR3 reads CASSSRQGPWQPQHF. The CDR3 DNA reads TGTGCCAGCAGCTCCCGACAGGGCCCCTGGCAGCCCCAGCATTTT.

This clone came up once. V is TRBV4-1 and J is TRBJ1-2; TRBD1 matches 12 bases. Germline V CDR1 and CDR2: MGHRA, YSYEKL. CDR3 length equals 18 residues. V was pared by 0 bases and J by 0 bases, with 5 bases of the junction left unmatched. CDR3: CASSQDKGQGASNYGYTF. For the CDR3, the DNA is TGCGCCAGCAGCCAAGATAAGGGACAGGGGGCGTCTAACTATGGCTACACCTTC.

This chain joins TRBV7-2 and TRBJ2-3; D uncertain. Germline loops: CDR1 SGHTA, CDR2 FQGNSA. The V gene lost 5 bases and the J gene lost 1 base, with 10 bases spanning the gap. The CDR3 sequence is 14 residues long. The CDR3 DNA is TGTGCCAGCAGCGAAAGTCCGGGCACAGATACGCAGTATTTT. It yields the protein CASSESPGTDTQYF.

The chain employs TRBV5-1 and TRBJ2-3; D is uncertain. The germline gives CDR1 SGHRS, CDR2 YFSETQ. The CDR3 runs 16 residues. Trimming left V 5 bases short and J 1 base short, with 17 bases between. The CDR3, as DNA: TGCGCCAGCAGATCCTCAGCGAGAGGAGGCACAGATACGCAGTATTTT. This gives the protein CASRSSARGGTDTQYF. Full variable domain (rest looked up from reference TRBV5-1 and TRBJ2-3): KAGVTQTPRYLIKTRGQQVTLSCSPISGHRSVSWYQQTPGQGLQFLFEYFSETQRNKGNFPGRFSGRQFSNSRSEMNVSTLELGDSALYLCASRSSARGGTDTQYFGPGTRLTVL.

The chain has TRBV9 and TRBJ1-6; D is undetermined. The V gene lost 0 bases and the J gene lost 8 bases, with 9 bases spanning the gap. Germline CDR1 and CDR2: SGDLS and YYNGEE. The CDR3 is made up of 14 amino acids. The CDR3 nucleotides read TGTGCCAGCAGCGTAGGGCAGTCCTATTCACCCCTCCACTTT. Protein product: CASSVGQSYSPLHF.

This clone is a singleton in its sample. The rearrangement joins TRBV28 to TRBJ2-5, with 8 bases fitting TRBD2. Trimming removed 7 bases from V and 2 bases from J; junction bases left unmatched: 12. This CDR3 is built from 16 residues. Germline V lookup: CDR1 MDHEN, CDR2 SYDVKM. CDR3 protein: CASTTGRGKGQETQYF. The CDR3 nucleotides are TGTGCCAGCACCACCGGGAGGGGTAAGGGGCAAGAGACCCAGTACTTC. The variable domain in full, with the rest retrieved from reference TRBV28 and TRBJ2-5, is DVKVTQSSRYLVKRTGEKVFLECVQDMDHENMFWYRQDPGLGLRLIYFSYDVKMKEKGDIPEGYSVSREKKERFSLILESASTNQTSMYLCASTTGRGKGQETQYFGPGTRLLVL.

The J gene is TRBJ1-4, the V gene TRBV7-9, with TRBD1 identical over 9 bases. Trimming removed 8 bases from V and 1 base from J; junction bases left unmatched: 14. The CDR3 runs to 18 residues. In germline, CDR1 is SEHNR, CDR2 FQNEAQ (reference sequence). The chain's CDR3 is CASRPKPGQGITNEKLFF. DNA for the CDR3: TGTGCCAGCCGCCCTAAGCCGGGACAGGGAATAACTAATGAAAAACTGTTTTTT.

This clone came up a few times. This chain uses TRBV3-1 (or the pseudogene TRBV3-2) with TRBJ1-1; a weak D match, TRBD1 (5 bases). Germline V gene sequence: CDR1 LGHDT, CDR2 YNNKEL (reference sequence). This CDR3 is built from 15 residues. The germline V and J ends were trimmed by 8 bases and 5 bases, with 21 bases remaining between them. CDR3 loop: CASGPAKGRTTEAFF. CDR3 in DNA: TGTGCCAGCGGCCCTGCCAAGGGGCGGACAACTGAAGCTTTCTTT.

This rearrangement joins TRBV10-3 to TRBJ1-1; 9 nucleotides agree with TRBD1. CDR1 is ENHRY and CDR2 is SYGVKD in the germline V gene. V dropped 6 bases and J dropped 4; count of bases not matched to a gene: 0. The CDR3 has 12 amino acids. As DNA, the CDR3 is TGTGCCATCAGGACAGGGGGCACTGAAGCTTTCTTT. Its protein product is CAIRTGGTEAFF.

The rearrangement links TRBV24-1 to TRBJ2-5; 10 positions match TRBD1. Germline V gene data show CDR1 as KGHDR and CDR2 as SFDVKD. Germline trimming cut 1 base from V and 5 bases from J; bases unmatched to any gene: 6. CDR3 length equals 16 residues. The CDR3 DNA follows: TGTGCCACCAGTGATTTTGACAGGGGGCGCGAGGAGACCCAGTACTTC. It specifies CATSDFDRGREETQYF.

The CDR3 protein is CASGRVGSYNEQFF. The CDR3 DNA reads as TGTGCCAGCGGGAGGGTGGGATCCTACAATGAGCAGTTCTTC. The V call is TRBV6-6, the J call TRBJ2-1; 7 bases match TRBD2. Germline loops: CDR1 MNHNY, CDR2 SVGAGI (reference sequence). Trimming took 8 bases from V and 1 from J; bases not matched to a gene: 5. This CDR3 is 14 amino acids long.

This clone was seen a few times. V usage is TRBV4-1 and J usage is TRBJ2-7; possibly TRBD2 for D (6 bases). The CDR3 spans 15 residues. The ends were cut back, 4 bases at V and 5 bases at J, with 18 bases in the middle. Germline-derived CDR1 and CDR2 are MGHRA and YSYEKL. CDR3 loop: CASSPSGGRGDEQYF. In DNA, the CDR3 is TGCGCCAGCAGCCCCTCGGGTGGCCGCGGGGACGAGCAGTACTTC.

The rearrangement uses TRBV7-3 and TRBJ2-1, with 11 bases fitting TRBD2. J lost 8 bases, V lost 3 bases, and 3 bases had no gene match. The CDR3 has 14 residues. The germline V gene has CDR1 SGHTA and CDR2 FQGTGA. In DNA, the CDR3 is TGTGCCAGCAGCTTGACTAGCGGGATCGATGAGCAGTTCTTC. As protein: CASSLTSGIDEQFF.

This clone was recorded once. The V and J genes are TRBV4-2 and TRBJ2-7; tentatively, D is TRBD2 (5 bases). V lost 1 base and J lost 2, with 15 bases in between. The germline V gene has CDR1 LGHNA and CDR2 YNFKEQ. CDR3 length: 16 amino acids. Here the CDR3 reads CASSQGYRDPTYEQYF. Here the CDR3 DNA reads TGTGCCAGCAGCCAAGGGTACCGGGATCCCACCTACGAGCAGTACTTC.